Shown below are 25 T cell receptor beta chains from a single sample sequenced in a study of T cell changes during pregnancy in multiple sclerosis. Clones were read by immunoSEQ multiplex PCR, and TCRdb kept only the in-frame ones, dropping some. The repertoire holds under 55,000 clones, more than 80% seen once, with approximately 0.4% in the top ten. This specimen was CD4+ T cells from peripheral blood mononuclear cells, taken before pregnancy. The receptors were sampled from a female donor with multiple sclerosis, enrolled in a pregnancy study.

As for this clone: Compared with germline, one end of the junction differs, possibly owing to a read error. The chain has TRBV7-8 and TRBJ2-3, with TRBD1 matching over 8 bases. The germline gives CDR1 SGHVS, CDR2 FQNEAQ. The CDR3 contains 13 residues. The CDR3 DNA reads TGTGCCAGCAGCTTAAGGCTTGGGACAGGACTTCATTTT. Amino acids: CASSLRLGTGLHF.

The chain combines TRBV19 with TRBJ2-7, with 9 bases lining up with TRBD2. Trimming removed 3 bases from V and 7 bases from J; junction bases left unmatched: 4. Germline CDR1 reads LNHDA; CDR2 reads SQIVND (reference sequence). This CDR3 contains 13 residues. CDR3 bases: TGTGCCAGTAGTATGTTACTAGCGGGTGAGCAGTACTTC. Translation gives CASSMLLAGEQYF.

V is TRBV7-2 and J is TRBJ1-4, with a possible D match to TRBD1 (6 bases). Trimming left V 1 base short and J 7 bases short, with 16 bases between. This CDR3 region has 16 residues. Germline V gene sequence: CDR1 SGHTA, CDR2 FQGNSA. CDR3 protein: CASSLVGQGSGEKLFF. In DNA form, the CDR3 reads TGTGCCAGCAGCTTAGTTGGGCAGGGGTCAGGTGAAAAACTGTTTTTT.

The chain combines TRBV5-5 with TRBJ2-2, with no clear D. Between the trimmed V and J ends, which lost 1 base and 1 base, there was a span of 5 bases. The germline CDR1 and CDR2 sequences are SGHKS and YYEKEE (reference sequence). The CDR3 is made up of 14 amino acids. CDR3 in DNA: TGTGCCAGCAGCTTGATTCTGAACACCGGGGAGCTGTTTTTT. Protein: CASSLILNTGELFF.

The chain links TRBV9 to TRBJ2-3; possible D gene TRBD2, 6 bases. CDR1 SGDLS and CDR2 YYNGEE come from the germline V gene. The CDR3 sequence is 15 residues long. Trimming took off 4 bases at V and 2 bases at J, with 14 bases between the two ends. The CDR3 is CASSSGGTITDTQYF. CDR3 nucleotide sequence: TGTGCCAGCAGCTCCGGGGGTACGATCACAGATACGCAGTATTTT.

This clone was counted once. The chain couples TRBV7-8 to TRBJ2-1; possible D gene TRBD2, 6 bases. CDR3 length: 19 amino acids. The V gene's germline CDR1 is SGHVS and CDR2 FQNEAQ. The germline V and J ends were trimmed by 1 base and 6 bases, with 25 bases remaining between them. The CDR3 spells CASSLVRSRRDVGGNEQFF. The CDR3, as DNA: TGTGCCAGCAGCTTAGTCCGGAGCCGTAGGGACGTGGGAGGCAATGAGCAGTTCTTC.

This clone was seen a single time. V usage is TRBV28 and J usage is TRBJ2-7, with TRBD2 matching over 7 bases. The CDR3 is 15 residues long. V was pared by 6 bases and J by 2 bases, with 10 bases of the junction left unmatched. Germline V lookup: CDR1 MDHEN, CDR2 SYDVKM. Written as DNA, the CDR3 is TGTGCCAGCAGATTAGCGGGCGCAGGCACCTACGAGCAGTACTTC. This gives the protein CASRLAGAGTYEQYF.

The gene calls are TRBV11-2 and TRBJ2-3, with D uncertain. The CDR3 is 12 residues long. Germline values: CDR1 SGHAT, CDR2 FQNNGV. V dropped 4 bases and J dropped 7 bases, with 9 bases sitting between them. CDR3 amino acids: CASSSLFHTQYF. The CDR3 DNA follows: TGTGCCAGCAGCTCATTGTTCCATACGCAGTATTTT. Complete variable domain (other parts from reference TRBV11-2 and TRBJ2-3): EAGVAQSPRYKIIEKRQSVAFWCNPISGHATLYWYQQILGQGPKLLIQFQNNGVVDDSQLPKDRFSAERLKGVDSTLKIQPAKLEDSAVYLCASSSLFHTQYFGPGTRLTVL.

The chain carries TRBV5-5 and TRBJ1-5, with D hard to call. The germline V gene has CDR1 SGHKS and CDR2 YYEKEE (reference sequence). Trimming removed 1 base from V and 0 bases from J, with 5 bases in between. The CDR3 length is 14 residues. This CDR3 reads CASSLRGSNQPQHF. The CDR3 DNA reads as TGTGCCAGCAGCTTGCGGGGTAGCAATCAGCCCCAGCATTTT.

The V gene is TRBV5-1, the J gene TRBJ2-3; 8 bases fit TRBD1. Trimming cost V 6 bases and J 4 bases; bases outside gene matches: 7. The CDR3 has 14 amino acids. The V gene's germline CDR1 is SGHRS and CDR2 YFSETQ. For the CDR3, the DNA is TGCGCCAGCAATAAGCAGGGGGCCTCAGATACGCAGTATTTT. Translated, it gives CASNKQGASDTQYF. The variable domain in full, completed from reference TRBV5-1 and TRBJ2-3, reads KAGVTQTPRYLIKTRGQQVTLSCSPISGHRSVSWYQQTPGQGLQFLFEYFSETQRNKGNFPGRFSGRQFSNSRSEMNVSTLELGDSALYLCASNKQGASDTQYFGPGTRLTVL.

The chain recombines TRBV2 with TRBJ1-2; 8 bases are shared with TRBD1. V lost 10 bases and J lost 10; bases outside the gene matches: 11. CDR1 SNHLY and CDR2 FYNNEI come from the germline V gene. CDR3 length: 12 residues. This chain's CDR3 is CAISGAGGLYTF. The CDR3 bases are TGTGCCATCTCAGGGGCAGGGGGCCTCTACACCTTC.

V is TRBV16 and J is TRBJ2-3, with unresolved D. Between the trimmed V and J ends, which lost 7 bases and 6 bases, there was a span of 8 bases. CDR3 size: 11 residues. Looked up from germline, CDR1 is KGHSY and CDR2 is FQNENV. For the CDR3, the DNA is TGTGCCAGCACTCCAACTGATACGCAGTATTTT. This sequence encodes CASTPTDTQYF. Supplemented by reference TRBV16 and TRBJ2-3, the full variable domain reads GEEVAQTPKHLVRGEGQKAKLYCAPIKGHSYVFWYQQVLKNEFKFLISFQNENVFDETGMPKERFSAKCLPNSPCSLEIQATKLEDSAVYFCASTPTDTQYFGPGTRLTVL.

The chain carries TRBV9 and TRBJ2-5, with a possible D match to TRBD2 (6 bases). The germline gives CDR1 SGDLS, CDR2 YYNGEE. V gave up 4 bases and J gave up 2 bases, with 12 bases separating them. The CDR3 has 14 amino acids. CDR3 region: CASSPPSDQETQYF. The CDR3, as DNA: TGTGCCAGCAGCCCCCCTAGCGATCAAGAGACCCAGTACTTC. Full variable domain (outside the CDR3, taken from reference TRBV9 and TRBJ2-5): DSGVTQTPKHLITATGQRVTLRCSPRSGDLSVYWYQQSLDQGLQFLIQYYNGEERAKGNILERFSAQQFPDLHSELNLSSLELGDSALYFCASSPPSDQETQYFGPGTRLLVL.

The V call is TRBV6-1, the J call TRBJ1-4; no clear D. CDR1 and CDR2 from the germline V gene are MNHNS and SASEGT. This CDR3 comprises 16 residues. V was cut by 0 bases and J by 6 bases, with 14 bases left in between. The CDR3 sequence: CASSEARFSSYEKLFF. The DNA of the CDR3 is TGTGCCAGCAGTGAAGCGCGGTTTTCCTCGTATGAAAAACTGTTTTTT.

The chain has TRBV28 and TRBJ2-3; D is perhaps TRBD2 (5 bases). The CDR3 loop spans 14 amino acids. CDR1 MDHEN and CDR2 SYDVKM come from the germline V gene. Trimming took off 3 bases at V and 4 bases at J, with 11 bases between the two ends. CDR3 loop: CASSFLAGADTQYF. DNA of the CDR3: TGTGCCAGCAGTTTTTTAGCCGGGGCAGATACGCAGTATTTT.

The chain employs TRBV4-2 and TRBJ1-5; possibly TRBD1 for D (6 bases). Deletions cut 4 bases from V and 6 bases from J, with 10 bases between. In germline, CDR1 is LGHNA, CDR2 YNFKEQ. The CDR3 totals 13 residues. CDR3 in amino acids: CASSLGGGQPQHF. CDR3 bases: TGTGCCAGCAGCCTGGGAGGGGGTCAGCCCCAGCATTTT.

The chain couples TRBV19 to TRBJ2-3; a weak D match, TRBD1 (7 bases). The CDR3 is made up of 14 amino acids. Trimming cost V 8 bases and J 3 bases, with 15 bases left between them. CDR1 LNHDA and CDR2 SQIVND come from the germline V gene (reference sequence). The CDR3 is CASPRGVGTDTQYF. The CDR3 DNA reads TGTGCCAGTCCCAGGGGGGTGGGGACAGATACGCAGTATTTT. Full variable domain (missing parts from reference TRBV19 and TRBJ2-3): DGGITQSPKYLFRKEGQNVTLSCEQNLNHDAMYWYRQDPGQGLRLIYYSQIVNDFQKGDIAEGYSVSREKKESFPLTVTSAQKNPTAFYLCASPRGVGTDTQYFGPGTRLTVL.

The rearrangement uses TRBV28 and TRBJ1-2, with 7 bases aligning to TRBD1. There are 13 residues in the CDR3. Trimming removed 3 bases from V and 7 bases from J; junction bases left unmatched: 5. Germline CDR1 is MDHEN and CDR2 is SYDVKM. Here the CDR3 reads CASSLEGAVGYTF. For the CDR3, the DNA is TGTGCCAGCAGTTTGGAGGGGGCAGTTGGCTACACCTTC.

CDR3 region: CASSQVTINSYEQYF. CDR3 bases: TGCGCCAGCAGCCAAGTAACTATAAACTCCTACGAGCAGTACTTC. The J gene is TRBJ2-7, the V gene TRBV4-1; unclear D gene. Germline V lookup: CDR1 MGHRA, CDR2 YSYEKL. The CDR3 has 15 residues. Trimming stripped 1 base from V and 0 bases from J, with 10 bases between.

The rearrangement links TRBV28 to TRBJ2-7; D is perhaps TRBD2 (6 bases). This CDR3 is built from 12 residues. V was shortened by 9 bases and J by 4 bases, with 13 bases between the two germline ends. Germline CDR1 and CDR2: MDHEN and SYDVKM. The CDR3 is CASTGGRYEQYF. In DNA, the CDR3 is TGTGCCAGTACGGGTGGGAGGTACGAGCAGTACTTC.

The chain joins TRBV5-4 to TRBJ2-7, with a weak D call TRBD1 (5 bases). Trimming stripped 6 bases from V and 3 bases from J, with 13 bases between. The CDR3 covers 13 residues. CDR1 is SGHNT, CDR2 YYREEE, per germline (reference sequence). Here the CDR3 DNA reads TGTGCCAGCATCAACAGGAATAACTACGAGCAGTACTTC. This encodes CASINRNNYEQYF. Variable domain in full (rest from reference TRBV5-4 and TRBJ2-7): ETGVTQSPTHLIKTRGQQVTLRCSSQSGHNTVSWYQQALGQGPQFIFQYYREEENGRGNFPPRFSGLQFPNYSSELNVNALELDDSALYLCASINRNNYEQYFGPGTRLTVT.

This chain joins TRBV5-1 and TRBJ2-3, with D tentatively TRBD2 (6 bases). The germline V and J ends were trimmed by 0 bases and 7 bases, with 15 bases remaining between them. CDR3 length equals 15 residues. Germline V gene sequence: CDR1 SGHRS, CDR2 YFSETQ. The CDR3 DNA is TGCGCCAGCAGCTTGGTGACGGGAGACCTTAATACGCAGTATTTT. It yields the protein CASSLVTGDLNTQYF.

The rearrangement uses TRBV18 and TRBJ1-5; TRBD1 matches 7 bases. The CDR3 loop spans 14 amino acids. The V gene's germline CDR1 is KGHSH and CDR2 LQKENI. Trimming took 5 bases from V and 2 from J; bases not matched to a gene: 3. The CDR3: CASSMQGGNQPQHF. The CDR3 DNA reads TGTGCCAGCTCAATGCAGGGGGGCAATCAGCCCCAGCATTTT.

J is TRBJ2-3 and V is TRBV5-1, with 10 bases identical to TRBD2. Per germline, CDR1 SGHRS and CDR2 YFSETQ. The V and J ends lost 2 bases and 2 bases, in that order; junction bases with no gene match: 2. The CDR3 length is 15 residues. The CDR3 protein is CASSLAGGHTDTQYF. The CDR3 bases are TGCGCCAGCAGCTTAGCGGGAGGGCACACAGATACGCAGTATTTT.

The CDR3 here is CASSLVPGQGEQYF. The CDR3 nucleotides read TGTGCCAGCAGCTTAGTCCCGGGACAGGGGGAGCAGTACTTC. The chain is built from TRBV11-2 and TRBJ2-7, with 10 bases fitting TRBD1. Germline-derived CDR1 and CDR2 are SGHAT and FQNNGV. The J segment lost 7 bases and the V segment lost 1 base, leaving 4 bases of the junction unmatched. This CDR3 spans 14 amino acids.